This paragraph reports one T cell receptor (beta chain). What it binds is unknown. Assay: immunoSEQ multiplex PCR; the TCRdb copy retains only in-frame clones and omits some. The data contain about 22,000 clones, 70% to 80% of them singletons. This entry belongs to a study of radiation and T cells in renal cell carcinoma. Overall study findings and caveats: Pretreatment tumor biopsies were lacking, so baseline clonotypes are unknown.

Stated time point: baseline pretreatment blood. The treatment is: 15 Gy SBRT to primary tumor, nephrectomy 4 weeks later. Clear cell pathology was present in this patient's renal cell carcinoma. The sample in question was blood, obtained from a patient whose treatment included radiotherapy and nephrectomy. This receptor was obtained from a man aged 55 to 70 with renal cell carcinoma.

For the CDR3, the DNA is TGCGCCAGCAGCTTGGGGCAGGGGTACACTGAAGCTTTCTTT. It specifies CASSLGQGYTEAFF. V usage is TRBV5-1 and J usage is TRBJ1-1, with D perhaps matching TRBD1 (6 bases). Trimming took off 0 bases at V and 3 bases at J, with 9 bases between the two ends. This CDR3 comprises 14 residues. Germline V CDR1 and CDR2: SGHRS, YFSETQ.